This T cell receptor beta chain originates from a study of OX40 agonist ivuxolimab in advanced cancers. The overall study: Past anti-PD-1, anti-PD-L1 or anti-CTLA-4 therapy was accepted, and 40% to 50% had received some.

V shed 0 bases and J shed 5 bases, with 13 bases lying between them. The CDR3 length is 15 residues. Germline CDR1 reads SNHLY; CDR2 reads FYNNEI. Profiling relied on immunoSEQ multiplex PCR, and the TCRdb table lists in-frame clones only, not all of them. The table lists some 59,000 clones, 90% of them singletons. This clone was seen just once. This chain joins TRBV2 and TRBJ2-5, with a weak D call TRBD2 (5 bases). The source material was CD4+ or CD8+ T cells sorted from blood, sampled in a trial of the OX40 agonist ivuxolimab. The sequence was collected from an adult with an advanced solid tumor such as melanoma, head and neck, liver or kidney cancer. CDR3 sequence: CASSEAERAGETQYF. The CDR3, as DNA: TGTGCCAGCAGTGAAGCTGAGAGGGCGGGCGAGACCCAGTACTTC. The full variable domain, rest sourced from reference TRBV2 and TRBJ2-5, is EPEVTQTPSHQVTQMGQEVILRCVPISNHLYFYWYRQILGQKVEFLVSFYNNEISEKSEIFDDQFSVERPDGSNFTLKIRSTKLEDSAMYFCASSEAERAGETQYFGPGTRLLVL.